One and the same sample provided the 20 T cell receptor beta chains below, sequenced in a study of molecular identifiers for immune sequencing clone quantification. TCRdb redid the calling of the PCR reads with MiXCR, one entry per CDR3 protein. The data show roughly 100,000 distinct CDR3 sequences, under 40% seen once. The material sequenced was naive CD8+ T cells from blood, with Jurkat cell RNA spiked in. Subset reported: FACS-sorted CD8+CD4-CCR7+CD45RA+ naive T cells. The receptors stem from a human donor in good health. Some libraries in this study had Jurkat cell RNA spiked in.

The CDR3 protein is CASSPGTSSYNEQFF. For the CDR3, the DNA is TGCGCCAGCAGTCCCGGGACAAGCTCCTACAATGAGCAGTTCTTC. The chain carries TRBV5-1 and TRBJ2-1; a weak D match, TRBD1 (6 bases). Germline V lookup: CDR1 SGHRS, CDR2 YFSETQ. V shed 5 bases and J shed 0 bases, with 12 bases lying between them. The CDR3 consists of 15 residues.

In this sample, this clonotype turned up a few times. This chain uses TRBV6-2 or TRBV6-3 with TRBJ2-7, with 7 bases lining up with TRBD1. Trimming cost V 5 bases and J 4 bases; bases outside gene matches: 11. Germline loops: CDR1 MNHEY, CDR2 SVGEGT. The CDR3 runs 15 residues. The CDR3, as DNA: TGTGCCAGCAGTAGTAACCGGGACAGCAGGTACGAGCAGTACTTC. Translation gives CASSSNRDSRYEQYF.

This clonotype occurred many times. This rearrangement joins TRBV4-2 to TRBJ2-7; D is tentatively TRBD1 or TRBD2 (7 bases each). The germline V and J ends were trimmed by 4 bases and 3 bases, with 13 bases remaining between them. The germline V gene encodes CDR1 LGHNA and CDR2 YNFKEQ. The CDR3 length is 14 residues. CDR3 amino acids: CASSPDREGYEQYF. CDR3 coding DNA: TGTGCCAGCAGCCCCGACAGGGAGGGCTACGAGCAGTACTTC.

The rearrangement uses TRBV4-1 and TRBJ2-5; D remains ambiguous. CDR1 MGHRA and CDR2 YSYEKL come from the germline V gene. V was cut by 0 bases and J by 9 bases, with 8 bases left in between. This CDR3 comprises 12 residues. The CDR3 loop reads CASSQDREPQYF. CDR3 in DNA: TGCGCCAGCAGCCAAGATCGTGAGCCCCAGTACTTC.

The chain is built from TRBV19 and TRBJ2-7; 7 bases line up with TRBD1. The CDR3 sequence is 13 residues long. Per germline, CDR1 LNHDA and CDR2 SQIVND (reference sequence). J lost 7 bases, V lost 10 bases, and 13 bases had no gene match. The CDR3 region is CATYRDSDAEQYF. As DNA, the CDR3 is TGTGCCACCTACCGGGACAGCGACGCAGAGCAGTACTTC.

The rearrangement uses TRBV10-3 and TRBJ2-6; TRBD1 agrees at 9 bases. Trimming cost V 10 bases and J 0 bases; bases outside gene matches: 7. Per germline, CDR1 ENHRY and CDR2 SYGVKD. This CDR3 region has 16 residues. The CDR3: CATRDRDSSGANVLTF. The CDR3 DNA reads TGTGCCACCCGGGACAGGGATAGCTCTGGGGCCAACGTCCTGACTTTC.

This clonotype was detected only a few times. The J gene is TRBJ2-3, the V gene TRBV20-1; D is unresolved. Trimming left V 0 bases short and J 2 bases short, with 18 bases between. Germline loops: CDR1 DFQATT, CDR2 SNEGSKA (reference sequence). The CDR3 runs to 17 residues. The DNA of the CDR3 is TGCAGTGCTAGAGATTTCCTTGGACGGGTGGTCACAGATACGCAGTATTTT. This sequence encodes CSARDFLGRVVTDTQYF.

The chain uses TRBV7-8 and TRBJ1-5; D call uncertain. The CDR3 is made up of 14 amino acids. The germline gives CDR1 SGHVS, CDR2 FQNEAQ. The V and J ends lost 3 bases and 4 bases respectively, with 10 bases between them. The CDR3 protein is CASSFVGWNQPQHF. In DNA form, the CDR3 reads TGTGCCAGCAGCTTCGTTGGATGGAATCAGCCCCAGCATTTT.

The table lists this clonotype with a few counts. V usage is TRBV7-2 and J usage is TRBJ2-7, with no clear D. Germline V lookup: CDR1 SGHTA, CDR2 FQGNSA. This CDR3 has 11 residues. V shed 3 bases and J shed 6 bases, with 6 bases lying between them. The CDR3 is CASSFSTEQYF. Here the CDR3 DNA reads TGTGCCAGCAGCTTCTCGACCGAGCAGTACTTC. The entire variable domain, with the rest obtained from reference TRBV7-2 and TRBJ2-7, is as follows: GAGVSQSPSNKVTEKGKDVELRCDPISGHTALYWYRQSLGQGLEFLIYFQGNSAPDKSGLPSDRFSAERTGGSVSTLTIQRTQQEDSAVYLCASSFSTEQYFGPGTRLTVT.

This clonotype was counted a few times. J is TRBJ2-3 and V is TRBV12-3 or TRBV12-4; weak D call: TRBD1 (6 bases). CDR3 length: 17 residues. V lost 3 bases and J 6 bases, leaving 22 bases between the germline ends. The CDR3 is CASSFINIYRETDTQYF. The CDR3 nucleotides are TGTGCCAGCAGTTTCATCAATATCTACAGGGAGACCGATACGCAGTATTTT.

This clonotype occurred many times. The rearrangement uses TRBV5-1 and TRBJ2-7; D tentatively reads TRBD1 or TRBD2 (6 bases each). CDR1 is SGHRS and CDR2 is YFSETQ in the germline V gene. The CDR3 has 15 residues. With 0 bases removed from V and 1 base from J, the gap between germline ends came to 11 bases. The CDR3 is CASSLDGGRSYEQYF. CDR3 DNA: TGCGCCAGCAGCTTGGACGGGGGCAGGTCCTACGAGCAGTACTTC.

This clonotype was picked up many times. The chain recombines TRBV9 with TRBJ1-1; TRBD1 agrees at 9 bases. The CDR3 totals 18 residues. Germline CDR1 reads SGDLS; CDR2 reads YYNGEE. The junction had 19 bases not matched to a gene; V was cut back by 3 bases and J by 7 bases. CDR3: CASSGGTGKGYFGDEAFF. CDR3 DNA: TGTGCCAGCAGCGGAGGGACAGGGAAGGGCTATTTTGGAGATGAAGCTTTCTTT.

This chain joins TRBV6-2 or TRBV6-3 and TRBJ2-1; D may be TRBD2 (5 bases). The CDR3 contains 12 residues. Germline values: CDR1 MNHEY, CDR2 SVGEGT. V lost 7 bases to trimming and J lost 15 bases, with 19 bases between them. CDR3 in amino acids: CASTEGVLVRFF. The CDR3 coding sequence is TGTGCCAGCACCGAGGGAGTCCTAGTAAGGTTCTTC.

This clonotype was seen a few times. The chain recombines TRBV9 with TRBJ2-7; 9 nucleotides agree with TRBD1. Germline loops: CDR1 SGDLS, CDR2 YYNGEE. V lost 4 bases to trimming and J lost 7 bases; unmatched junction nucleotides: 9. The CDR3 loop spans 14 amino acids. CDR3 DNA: TGTGCCAGCAGCCCGCGTACAGGGGGCGGGGAGCAGTACTTC. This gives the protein CASSPRTGGGEQYF.

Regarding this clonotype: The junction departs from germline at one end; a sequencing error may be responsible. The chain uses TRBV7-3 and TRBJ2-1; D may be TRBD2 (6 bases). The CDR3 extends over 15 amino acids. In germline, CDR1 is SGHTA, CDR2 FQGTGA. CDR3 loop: CASSSPDEDYNEPFF. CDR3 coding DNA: TGTGCCAGCAGCTCGCCGGACGAGGACTACAATGAGCCGTTCTTC.

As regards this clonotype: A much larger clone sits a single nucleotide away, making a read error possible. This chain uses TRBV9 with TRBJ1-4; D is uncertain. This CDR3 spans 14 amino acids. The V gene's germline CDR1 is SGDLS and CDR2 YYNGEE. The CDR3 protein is CASSVGSYNKKLFF. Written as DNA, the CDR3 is TGTGCCAGCAGCGTAGGAAGTTATAATAAAAAACTGTTTTTT. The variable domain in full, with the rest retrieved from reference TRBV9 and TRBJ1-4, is DSGVTQTPKHLITATGQRVTLRCSPRSGDLSVYWYQQSLDQGLQFLIQYYNGEERAKGNILERFSAQQFPDLHSELNLSSLELGDSALYFCASSVGSYNKKLFFGSGTQLSVL.

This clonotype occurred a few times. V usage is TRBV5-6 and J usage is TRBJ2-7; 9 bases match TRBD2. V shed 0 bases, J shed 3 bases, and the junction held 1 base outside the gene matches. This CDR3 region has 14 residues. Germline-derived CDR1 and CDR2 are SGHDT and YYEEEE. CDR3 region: CASSLVSGGYEQYF. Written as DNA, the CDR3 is TGTGCCAGCAGCTTGGTTAGCGGGGGCTACGAGCAGTACTTC.

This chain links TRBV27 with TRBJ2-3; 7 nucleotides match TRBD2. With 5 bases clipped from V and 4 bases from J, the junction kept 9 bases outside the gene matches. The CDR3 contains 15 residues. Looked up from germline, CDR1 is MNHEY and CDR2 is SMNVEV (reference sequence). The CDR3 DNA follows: TGTGCCAGCAGTATACTAGCGCCTCCGGCAGATACGCAGTATTTT. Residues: CASSILAPPADTQYF.

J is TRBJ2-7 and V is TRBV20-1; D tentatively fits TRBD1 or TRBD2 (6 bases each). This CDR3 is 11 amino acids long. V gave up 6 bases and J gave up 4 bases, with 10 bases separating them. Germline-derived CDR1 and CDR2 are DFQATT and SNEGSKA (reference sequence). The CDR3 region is CSARGRYEQYF. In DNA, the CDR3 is TGCAGTGCCCGGGGGCGTTACGAGCAGTACTTC.

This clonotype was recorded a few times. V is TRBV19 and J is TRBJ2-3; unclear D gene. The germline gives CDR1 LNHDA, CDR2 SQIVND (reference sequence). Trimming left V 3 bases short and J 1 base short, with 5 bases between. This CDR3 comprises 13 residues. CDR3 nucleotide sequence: TGTGCCAGTAGTATTGTTGGCACAGATACGCAGTATTTT. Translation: CASSIVGTDTQYF.